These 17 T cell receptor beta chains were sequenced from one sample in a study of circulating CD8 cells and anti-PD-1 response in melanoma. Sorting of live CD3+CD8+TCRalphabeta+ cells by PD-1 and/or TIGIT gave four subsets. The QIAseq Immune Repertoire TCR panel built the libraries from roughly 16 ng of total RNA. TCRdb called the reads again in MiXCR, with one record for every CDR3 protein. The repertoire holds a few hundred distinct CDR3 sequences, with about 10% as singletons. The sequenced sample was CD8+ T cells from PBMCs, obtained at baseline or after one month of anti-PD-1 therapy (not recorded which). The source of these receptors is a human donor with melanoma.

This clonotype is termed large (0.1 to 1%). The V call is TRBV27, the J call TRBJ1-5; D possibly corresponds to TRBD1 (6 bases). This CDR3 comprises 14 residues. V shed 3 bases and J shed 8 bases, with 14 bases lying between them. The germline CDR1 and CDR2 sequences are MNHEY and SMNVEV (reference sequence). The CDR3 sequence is CASSFLGTQEPQHF. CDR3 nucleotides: TGTGCCAGCAGTTTTTTAGGGACACAAGAGCCCCAGCATTTT.

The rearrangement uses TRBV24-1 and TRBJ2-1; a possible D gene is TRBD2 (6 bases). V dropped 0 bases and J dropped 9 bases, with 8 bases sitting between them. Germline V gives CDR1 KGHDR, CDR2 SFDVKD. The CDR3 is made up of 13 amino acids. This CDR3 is CATSDLRGGEQFF. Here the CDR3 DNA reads TGTGCCACCAGTGATTTGCGGGGAGGTGAGCAGTTCTTC.

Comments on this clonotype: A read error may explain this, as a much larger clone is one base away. The CDR3 nucleotides are TGTGCCAGCAGTTTCCGGGGGCAGTTCTTC. Its translation is CASSFRGQFF. The chain joins TRBV28 to TRBJ2-1; a possible D gene is TRBD2 (5 bases). The CDR3 runs to 10 residues. Germline values: CDR1 MDHEN, CDR2 SYDVKM. With 3 bases removed from V and 12 bases from J, the gap between germline ends came to 6 bases. Variable domain in full (rest from reference TRBV28 and TRBJ2-1): DVKVTQSSRYLVKRTGEKVFLECVQDMDHENMFWYRQDPGLGLRLIYFSYDVKMKEKGDIPEGYSVSREKKERFSLILESASTNQTSMYLCASSFRGQFFGPGTRLTVL.

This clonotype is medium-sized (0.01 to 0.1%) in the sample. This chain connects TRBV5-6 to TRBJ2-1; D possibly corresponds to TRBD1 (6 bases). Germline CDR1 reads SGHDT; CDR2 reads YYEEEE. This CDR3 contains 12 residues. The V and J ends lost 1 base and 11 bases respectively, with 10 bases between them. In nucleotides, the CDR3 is TGTGCCAGCAGCTTGAGGGGGAATAAGCAGTTCTTC. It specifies CASSLRGNKQFF.

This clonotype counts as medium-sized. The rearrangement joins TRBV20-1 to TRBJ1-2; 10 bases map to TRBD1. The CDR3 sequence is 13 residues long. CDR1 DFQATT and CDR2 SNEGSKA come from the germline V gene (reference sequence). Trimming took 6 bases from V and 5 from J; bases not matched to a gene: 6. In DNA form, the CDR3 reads TGCAGTGCGAAAGACAGGGGGCTTTATGGCTACACCTTC. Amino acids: CSAKDRGLYGYTF.

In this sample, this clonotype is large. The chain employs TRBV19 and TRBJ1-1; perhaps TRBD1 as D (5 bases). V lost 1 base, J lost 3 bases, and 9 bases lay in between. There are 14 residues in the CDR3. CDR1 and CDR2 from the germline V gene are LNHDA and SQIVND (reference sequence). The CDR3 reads CASSIGPGYTEAFF. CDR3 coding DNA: TGTGCCAGTAGTATAGGACCAGGGTACACTGAAGCTTTCTTT.

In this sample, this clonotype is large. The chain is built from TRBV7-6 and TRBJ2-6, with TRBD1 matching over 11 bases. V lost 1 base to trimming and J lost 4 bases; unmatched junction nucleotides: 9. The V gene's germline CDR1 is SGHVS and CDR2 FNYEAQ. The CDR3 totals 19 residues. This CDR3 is CASSLGTGGALSGANVLTF. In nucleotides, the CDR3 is TGTGCCAGCAGCTTAGGGACAGGGGGCGCTTTGAGCGGGGCCAACGTCCTGACTTTC.

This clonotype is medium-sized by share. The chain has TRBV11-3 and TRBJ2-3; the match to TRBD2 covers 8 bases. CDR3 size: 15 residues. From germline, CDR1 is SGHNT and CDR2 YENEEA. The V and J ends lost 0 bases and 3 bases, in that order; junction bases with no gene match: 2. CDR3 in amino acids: CASSLEAGGTDTQYF. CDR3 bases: TGTGCCAGCAGCTTAGAGGCGGGGGGAACAGATACGCAGTATTTT.

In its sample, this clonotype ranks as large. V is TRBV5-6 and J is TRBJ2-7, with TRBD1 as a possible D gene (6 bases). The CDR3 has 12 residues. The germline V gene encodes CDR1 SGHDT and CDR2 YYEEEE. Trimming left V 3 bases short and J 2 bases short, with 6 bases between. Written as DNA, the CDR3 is TGTGCCAGCAGCTGGACAGCCTACGAGCAGTACTTC. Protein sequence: CASSWTAYEQYF.

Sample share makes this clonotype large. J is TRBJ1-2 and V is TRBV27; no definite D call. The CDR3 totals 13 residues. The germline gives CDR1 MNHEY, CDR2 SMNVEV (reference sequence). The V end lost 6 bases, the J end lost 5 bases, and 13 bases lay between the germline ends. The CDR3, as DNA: TGTGCCAGCAGCCCGGCCAAGACGTATGGCTACACCTTC. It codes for CASSPAKTYGYTF.

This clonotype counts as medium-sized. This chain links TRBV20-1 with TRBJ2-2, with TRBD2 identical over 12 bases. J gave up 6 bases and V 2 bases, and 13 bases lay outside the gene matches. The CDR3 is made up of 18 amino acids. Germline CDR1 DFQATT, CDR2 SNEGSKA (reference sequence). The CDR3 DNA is TGCAGTGCTAGATCCACCGACGGGCTAGCGGGAGGGGCCGGGGAGCTGTTTTTT. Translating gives CSARSTDGLAGGAGELFF.

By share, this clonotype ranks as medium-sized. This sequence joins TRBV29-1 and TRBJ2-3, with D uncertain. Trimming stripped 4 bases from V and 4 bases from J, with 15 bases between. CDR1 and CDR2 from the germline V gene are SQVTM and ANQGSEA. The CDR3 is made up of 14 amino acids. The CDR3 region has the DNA TGCAGCGTTGTTTGGGGAACGGATCCAGATACGCAGTATTTT. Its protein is CSVVWGTDPDTQYF.

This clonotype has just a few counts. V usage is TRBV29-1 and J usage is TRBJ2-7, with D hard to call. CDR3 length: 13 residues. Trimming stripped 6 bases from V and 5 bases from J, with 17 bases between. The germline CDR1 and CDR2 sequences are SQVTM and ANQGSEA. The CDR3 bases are TGCAGCGTCGGACGGGCTCTGAGAAACGAGCAGTACTTC. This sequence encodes CSVGRALRNEQYF.

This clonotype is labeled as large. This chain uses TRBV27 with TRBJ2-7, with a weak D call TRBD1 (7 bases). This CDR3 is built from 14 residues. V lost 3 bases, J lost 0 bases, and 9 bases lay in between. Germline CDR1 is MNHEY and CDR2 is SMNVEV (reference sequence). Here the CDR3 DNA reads TGTGCCAGCAGTTTCCAGGGGGGCTCCTACGAGCAGTACTTC. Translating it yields CASSFQGGSYEQYF.

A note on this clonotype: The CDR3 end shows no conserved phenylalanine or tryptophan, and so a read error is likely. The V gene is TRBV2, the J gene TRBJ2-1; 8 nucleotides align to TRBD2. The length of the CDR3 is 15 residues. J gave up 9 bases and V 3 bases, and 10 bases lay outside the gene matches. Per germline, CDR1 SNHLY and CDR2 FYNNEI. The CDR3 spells CASSDSLAENSEQFL. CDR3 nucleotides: TGTGCCAGCAGTGACTCACTAGCGGAGAACAGTGAGCAGTTCCTC.

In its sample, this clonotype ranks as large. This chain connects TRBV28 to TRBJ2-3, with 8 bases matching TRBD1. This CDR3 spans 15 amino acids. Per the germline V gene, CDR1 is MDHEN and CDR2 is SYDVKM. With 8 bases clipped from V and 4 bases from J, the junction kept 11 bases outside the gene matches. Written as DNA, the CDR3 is TGTGCCAGCTCCCCGGACAGGGTTCTCGCAGATACGCAGTATTTT. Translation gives CASSPDRVLADTQYF.

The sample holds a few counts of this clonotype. CDR3 region: CASSYQETQYF. The CDR3 DNA reads TGTGCCAGCAGTTACCAAGAGACCCAGTACTTC. This sequence joins TRBV6-6 and TRBJ2-5, with D unclear. The germline V gene has CDR1 MNHNY and CDR2 SVGAGI (reference sequence). Trimming removed 2 bases at V and 2 bases at J, with 0 bases between. The CDR3 has 11 residues.